The entry that follows covers one T cell receptor (beta chain) sequence. Its antigen is as yet unknown. The entry originates in a study of T cells expressing NK-cell markers. CDR1 SGHNT and CDR2 YENEEA come from the germline V gene. This CDR3 spans 15 amino acids. The study's findings and limits: Expanded clones of NKG2C+ T cells had an unclear HCMV specificity.

TCRdb reanalyzed the 5' RACE reads and collapses them to one entry per CDR3 protein, without DNA. This repertoire includes over 350,000 distinct CDR3 sequences. The source of this sequence is a woman aged 50 to 65 in good health. Sample: blood T cells: a sorted CD56 or NKG2C T cell subset, CD4+ or CD8+ T cells, or bulk PBMC T cells (not recorded which). The genes are TRBV11-3 and TRBJ2-2; TCRdb reports TRBD1, a call that lacks DNA to check it against. The CDR3 protein is CASGEGGLNTGELFF.